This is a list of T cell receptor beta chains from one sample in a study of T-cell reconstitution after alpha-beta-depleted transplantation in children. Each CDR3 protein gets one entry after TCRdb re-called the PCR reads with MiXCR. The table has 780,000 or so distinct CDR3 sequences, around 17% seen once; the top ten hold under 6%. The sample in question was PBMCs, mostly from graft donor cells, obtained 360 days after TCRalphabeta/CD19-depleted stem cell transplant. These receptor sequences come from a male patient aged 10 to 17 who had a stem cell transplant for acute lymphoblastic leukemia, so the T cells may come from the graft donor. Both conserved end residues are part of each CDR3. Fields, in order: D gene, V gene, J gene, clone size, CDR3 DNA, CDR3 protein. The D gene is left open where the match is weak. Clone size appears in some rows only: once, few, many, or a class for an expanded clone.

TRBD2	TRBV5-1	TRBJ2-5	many	TGCGCCAGCAGCTTTAGCGGGAGACCCGGGGAGACCCAGTACTTC	CASSFSGRPGETQYF
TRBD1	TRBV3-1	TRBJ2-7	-	TGTGCCAGCAGGAAAGTCCCGGGACAGAATTTATCGTACGAGCAGTACTTC	CASRKVPGQNLSYEQYF
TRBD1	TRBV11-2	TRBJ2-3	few	TGTGCCAGCAGCCGGGACAGGGGGTCGCAGTATTTT	CASSRDRGSQYF
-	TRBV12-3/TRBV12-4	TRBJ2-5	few	TGTGCCAGCAGTTTAGACGTGGGAGAGACCCAGTACTTC	CASSLDVGETQYF
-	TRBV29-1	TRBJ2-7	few	TGCAGCGTAGCACCAGGAGGAGCGGCCGAGCAGTACTTC	CSVAPGGAAEQYF
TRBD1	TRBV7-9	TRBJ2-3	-	TGTGCCAGCAGCACCGGACAGGGCTATGCAGATACGCAGTATTTT	CASSTGQGYADTQYF
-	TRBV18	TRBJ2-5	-	TGTGCCAGCGAGGACGAAACAGGGTTCCGGGAGACCCAGTACTTC	CASEDETGFRETQYF
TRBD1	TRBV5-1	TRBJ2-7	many	TGCGCCAGCAGCTCTCCGGGACAGGGGGTCTACGAGCAGTACTTC	CASSSPGQGVYEQYF
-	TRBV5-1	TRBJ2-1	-	TGCGCCAGCAGCCACCCTACTAGATTCGATGAGCAGTTCTTC	CASSHPTRFDEQFF
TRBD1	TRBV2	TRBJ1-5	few	TGTGCCAGCAGGCCTGGACAGGGCTGGGGTCAGCCCCAGCATTTT	CASRPGQGWGQPQHF
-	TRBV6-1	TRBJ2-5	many	TGTGCCAGCAAACTAGGTGGGATTGGTGAGACCCAGTACTTC	CASKLGGIGETQYF
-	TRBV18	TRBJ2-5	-	TGTGCCAGCTCACCAGTTCAAACATACGGGGAGACCCAGTACTTC	CASSPVQTYGETQYF
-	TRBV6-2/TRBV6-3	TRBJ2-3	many	TGTGCCAGCAGTTACCCGGGACATAGCACAGATACGCAGTATTTT	CASSYPGHSTDTQYF
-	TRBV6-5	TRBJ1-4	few	TGTGCCAGCAGTTCCTACCCCTCAATTGGCGAAAAACTGTTTTTT	CASSSYPSIGEKLFF
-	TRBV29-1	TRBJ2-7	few	TGCAGCGTTGATAGTCGCCCAGGCTACGAGCAGTACTTC	CSVDSRPGYEQYF
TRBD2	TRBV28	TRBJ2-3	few	TGTGCCAGCAGTTCACCCGGGACTATGAGCACAGATACGCAGTATTTT	CASSSPGTMSTDTQYF
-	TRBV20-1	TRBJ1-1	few	TGCAGTGCTAGACCCCTTCGACGGTCCAACACTGAAGCTTTCTTT	CSARPLRRSNTEAFF
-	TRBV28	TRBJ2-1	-	TGTGCCAGCAGCCAACCCCCCCGGGATGAGCAGTTCTTC	CASSQPPRDEQFF
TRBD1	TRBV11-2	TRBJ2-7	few	TGTGCCAGCAGCTTAGTGGGGACAGGGTTAGGCCAGGCCTACGAGCAGTACTTC	CASSLVGTGLGQAYEQYF
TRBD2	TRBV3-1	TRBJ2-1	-	TGTGCCAGCAGCCAAGAAGCGGGAGAGCAGTTCTTC	CASSQEAGEQFF
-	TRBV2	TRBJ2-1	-	TGTGCCAGCAGTGGTCCATGGTCCAAGAGAGAGCAGTTCTTC	CASSGPWSKREQFF
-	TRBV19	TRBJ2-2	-	TGTGCCGTCCTTGTTGGGACCGGGGAGCTGTTTTTT	CAVLVGTGELFF
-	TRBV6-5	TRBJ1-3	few	TGTGCCAGCAGTTACTTCGGACAGATCTCTGGAAACACCATATATTTT	CASSYFGQISGNTIYF
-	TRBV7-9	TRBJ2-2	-	TGTGCCAGCAGCCTTTTCCGGGCCTACACCGGGGAGCTGTTTTTT	CASSLFRAYTGELFF
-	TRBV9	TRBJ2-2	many	TGTGCCAGCACAGTGGGTGGAACCTTCTTGGGGGAGCTGTTTTTT	CASTVGGTFLGELFF
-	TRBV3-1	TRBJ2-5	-	TGTGCCAGCAGCCAATTTCACCAGGGCTCCCAAGAGACCCAGTACTTC	CASSQFHQGSQETQYF
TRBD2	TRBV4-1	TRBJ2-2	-	TGCGCCAGCAGCCAAGCGGGACTAGCGGGGAGACTTAACACCGGGGAGCTGTTTTTT	CASSQAGLAGRLNTGELFF
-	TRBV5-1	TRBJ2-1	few	TGCGCCAGCAGCTTTACTATCAATGAGCAGTTCTTC	CASSFTINEQFF
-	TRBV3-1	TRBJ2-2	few	TGTGCCAGCAGCCAAAAACTCGTGAACACCGGGGAGCTGTTTTTT	CASSQKLVNTGELFF
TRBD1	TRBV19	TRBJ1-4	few	TGTGCCAGTGCCGTGGGACAGCCACTCCCTAATGAAAAACTGTTTTTT	CASAVGQPLPNEKLFF
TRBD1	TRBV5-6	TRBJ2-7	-	TGTGCCAGCACCTTATACAGGGGAGAGTCCGAGCAGTACTTC	CASTLYRGESEQYF
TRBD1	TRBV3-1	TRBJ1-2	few	TGTGCCAGCAGCCATTTCAGGGGGCGAAACTATGGCTACACCTTC	CASSHFRGRNYGYTF
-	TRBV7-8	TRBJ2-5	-	TGTGCCAGCAGCTTAGGCCAGGTTCGGCAAGAGACCCAGTACTTC	CASSLGQVRQETQYF
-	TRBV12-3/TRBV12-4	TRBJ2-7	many	TGTGCCATCCAGGACGGACACTCCTACGAGCAGTACTTC	CAIQDGHSYEQYF
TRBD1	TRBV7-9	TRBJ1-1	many	TGTGCCAGCAGCTTTGGGACAGGGATTGAAGCTTTCTTT	CASSFGTGIEAFF
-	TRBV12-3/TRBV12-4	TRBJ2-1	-	TGTGCCAGCAGAGTCAACTCCTTCAGCTCCTACAATGAGCAGTTCTTC	CASRVNSFSSYNEQFF
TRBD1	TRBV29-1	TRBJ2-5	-	TGCAGCGTTGAAGGGACAGGCTCGCGGGCCCAGTACTTC	CSVEGTGSRAQYF
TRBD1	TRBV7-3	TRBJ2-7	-	TGTGCCAGCAGCTCTTATGACAGGGGCAGCGAGCAGTACTTC	CASSSYDRGSEQYF
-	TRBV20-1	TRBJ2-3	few	TGCAGTGCTAGAGATCTGGCTAGCGGCACAGATACGCAGTATTTT	CSARDLASGTDTQYF
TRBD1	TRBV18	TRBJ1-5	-	TGTGCCAGCTCATTTACAGGGGGCAGGAATCAGCCCCAGCATTTT	CASSFTGGRNQPQHF
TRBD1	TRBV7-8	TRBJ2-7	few	TGTGCCAGCAGCTCTTTGACAGGGGTGAGATCCTACGAGCAGTACTTC	CASSSLTGVRSYEQYF
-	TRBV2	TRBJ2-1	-	TGTGCCAGCAGTGAGATGAGAAGCGAGGGTGAGCAGTTCTTC	CASSEMRSEGEQFF
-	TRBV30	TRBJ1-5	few	TGTGCCTGGAGTGACAGCTATAATCAGCCCCAGCATTTT	CAWSDSYNQPQHF
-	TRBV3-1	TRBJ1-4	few	TGTGCCAGCAGCCTCGAGACTTTTGAAAAACTGTTTTTT	CASSLETFEKLFF
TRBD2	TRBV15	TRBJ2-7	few	TGTGCCACCAGCAGACACCCGACTAGCGGGAGAGGCTACGAGCAGTACTTC	CATSRHPTSGRGYEQYF
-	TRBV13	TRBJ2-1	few	TGTGCCAGCAGCCCCCCCCACGGGAATGAGCAGTTCTTC	CASSPPHGNEQFF
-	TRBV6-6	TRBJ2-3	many	TGTGCCAGCAGTTACTCTGGGGGGGATACGCAGTATTTT	CASSYSGGDTQYF
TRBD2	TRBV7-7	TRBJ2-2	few	TGTGCCAGCAGCTTAGAGTTCGCGGGAGGGCCGGTGGCCGGGGAGCTGTTTTTT	CASSLEFAGGPVAGELFF